This T cell receptor (beta chain) is drawn from a study of T cell responses to AZD1222 COVID-19 vaccine. Note on this clone: The target antigen is unknown.

The CDR3 runs 15 residues. Trimming stripped 4 bases from V and 4 bases from J, with 16 bases between. From germline, CDR1 is PRHDT and CDR2 FYEKMQ (reference sequence). Data came from immunoSEQ multiplex PCR; TCRdb stores just in-frame clones and leaves some out. The sample yields around 92,000 clones, about nine tenths seen once. Findings of the study overall: Repertoires were obtained only post-peak T cell response. Spike-specific TCR repertoires showed rising breadth and depth after two AZD1222 doses. Spike-wide coverage was observed for vaccine-associated CD4 TCRs, with dominant responses at 160-218 and 743-854. Baseline serology detected seropositivity in only six or seven AZD1222 recipients.

The receptor was derived from an adult in good health. Sample: peripheral blood, taken on day 0 of AZD1222 vaccination. This rearrangement joins TRBV13 to TRBJ1-2; maybe TRBD1 (5 bases). The CDR3 sequence is CASSSSRGWGYGYTF. In DNA, the CDR3 is TGTGCCAGCAGCTCCTCGAGGGGCTGGGGCTATGGCTACACCTTC. Variable domain in full (rest from reference TRBV13 and TRBJ1-2): AAGVIQSPRHLIKEKRETATLKCYPIPRHDTVYWYQQGPGQDPQFLISFYEKMQSDKGSIPDRFSAQQFSDYHSELNMSSLELGDSALYFCASSSSRGWGYGYTFGSGTRLTVV.